Listed here are 10 T cell receptor beta chains from one sample, sequenced in a study of shared clonotypes between healthy human individuals. The method was immunoSEQ multiplex PCR; TCRdb's version includes in-frame clones alone and lacks a portion of them. The sample has some 580,000 clones, about 98% seen once. Positively selected for CCR7, the CD45RO-negative cells used as naive CD8 cells excluded terminally differentiated effector memory CD45RA+ cells. Sequenced sample: naive CD8+ T cells sorted from blood. The receptor source for this set is a young man in good health.

The rearrangement links TRBV7-2 to TRBJ2-7; perhaps TRBD1 as D (7 bases). V was pared by 5 bases and J by 7 bases, with 18 bases between. This CDR3 contains 14 residues. From germline, CDR1 is SGHTA and CDR2 FQGNSA. The CDR3 is CASSQVAATGEQYF. In nucleotides, the CDR3 is TGTGCCAGCAGCCAAGTAGCGGCGACAGGGGAGCAGTACTTC.

The V and J genes are TRBV28 and TRBJ2-7; possible D gene TRBD2, 5 bases. Germline-derived CDR1 and CDR2 are MDHEN and SYDVKM. Trimming pared 6 bases from V and 7 bases from J, leaving 16 bases between. CDR3 size: 13 residues. DNA of the CDR3: TGTGCCAGCAGGCCATCGGGAATTTTGGAGCAGTACTTC. Amino acid sequence: CASRPSGILEQYF. Supplemented by reference TRBV28 and TRBJ2-7, the full variable domain reads DVKVTQSSRYLVKRTGEKVFLECVQDMDHENMFWYRQDPGLGLRLIYFSYDVKMKEKGDIPEGYSVSREKKERFSLILESASTNQTSMYLCASRPSGILEQYFGPGTRLTVT.

V usage is TRBV11-2 and J usage is TRBJ2-2; the match to TRBD1 covers 10 bases. With 3 bases clipped from V and 4 bases from J, the junction kept 5 bases outside the gene matches. There are 16 residues in the CDR3. The germline gives CDR1 SGHAT, CDR2 FQNNGV. CDR3 sequence: CASSFSWDRGTGELFF. The CDR3 DNA follows: TGTGCCAGCAGCTTTTCCTGGGACAGGGGCACCGGGGAGCTGTTTTTT.

J is TRBJ2-3 and V is TRBV18; 9 bases are a match to TRBD2. This CDR3 comprises 16 residues. Germline CDR1 and CDR2: KGHSH and LQKENI. The junction had 6 bases not matched to a gene; V was cut back by 1 base and J by 4 bases. CDR3 DNA: TGTGCCAGCTCACCACAATCCGGGACTAGCTCAGATACGCAGTATTTT. This gives the protein CASSPQSGTSSDTQYF.

V is TRBV9 and J is TRBJ2-1; D may be TRBD1 (6 bases). Trimming cost V 4 bases and J 7 bases, with 18 bases left between them. The CDR3 consists of 15 residues. In germline, CDR1 is SGDLS, CDR2 YYNGEE. The CDR3 bases are TGTGCCAGCAGCCTCGAAGGGGGTAGCTCAAATGAGCAGTTCTTC. Translated: CASSLEGGSSNEQFF.

The chain couples TRBV29-1 to TRBJ2-3; TRBD1 agrees at 11 bases. J gave up 3 bases and V 7 bases, and 9 bases lay outside the gene matches. From germline, CDR1 is SQVTM and CDR2 ANQGSEA. The CDR3 consists of 15 residues. CDR3 nucleotides: TGCAGCGCGCGGCCTGGACAGGGGGCGACAGATACGCAGTATTTT. The encoded protein is CSARPGQGATDTQYF.

The chain combines TRBV27 with TRBJ2-2; 9 bases agree with TRBD2. In germline, CDR1 is MNHEY, CDR2 SMNVEV (reference sequence). The CDR3 consists of 15 residues. V was pared by 3 bases and J by 6 bases, with 5 bases of the junction left unmatched. CDR3 bases: TGTGCCAGCAGTTTCTTAGCGGGAGCGGCCGGGGAGCTGTTTTTT. Amino acid sequence: CASSFLAGAAGELFF.

This clone has just one count. Other DNA sequences in the sample encode the same CDR3. The rearrangement links TRBV6-5 to TRBJ2-1; 7 nucleotides match TRBD2. This CDR3 region has 15 residues. V dropped 2 bases and J dropped 2; count of bases not matched to a gene: 3. Germline V gives CDR1 MNHEY, CDR2 SVGAGI. CDR3 amino acids: CASSYGGGAYNEQFF. CDR3 in DNA: TGTGCCAGCAGTTACGGGGGAGGGGCCTACAATGAGCAGTTCTTC.

This chain joins TRBV30 and TRBJ2-7; 8 bases fit TRBD1. The V gene end was trimmed by 3 bases and the J gene end by 0 bases; junction bases not matched to a gene: 7. CDR1 and CDR2 from the germline V gene are GTSNPN and SVGIG (reference sequence). The CDR3 consists of 15 residues. This CDR3 reads CAWSLGTGGSYEQYF. The CDR3 DNA sequence: TGTGCCTGGAGCCTCGGCACAGGGGGCTCCTACGAGCAGTACTTC.

This chain joins TRBV10-3 and TRBJ2-7; TRBD2 aligns across 7 bases. Germline assignment: CDR1 ENHRY and CDR2 SYGVKD. The CDR3 has 12 amino acids. Trimming cost V 8 bases and J 7 bases; bases outside gene matches: 8. In DNA form, the CDR3 reads TGTGCCATCTGGGCGGGAGTTTTTGAGCAGTACTTC. This sequence encodes CAIWAGVFEQYF.